This T cell receptor beta chain was identified in a study of blood T cell repertoires in COVID-19 (dated by TCRdb to the early 2020s). With respect to the entire study: Samples from collaborators originated in the United States, Italy and Spain and spanned both the acute and convalescent phases of COVID-19. The prospective study material was composed of cDNA or gDNA derived from T cells, B-cell-depleted T cells, or PBMCs. The dataset comprised deeply sampled blood TCRbeta repertoires from subjects exposed to, actively infected with, or recovered from COVID-19. The repertoires were released in a freely available public database meant as a resource for research on the immune response to SARS-CoV-2. Samples came from the ongoing ImmuneRACE study (first 160 participants) plus 1,254 subjects from 6 global collaborators. Nearly every sample came with metadata listing a de-identified subject ID, COVID-19 status, age in years and sex. HLA class I and class II types, where available, came from metadata supplied by the sample provider rather than from assay-based typing. The paper as a whole reports these results and caveats: The amount of clinical and demographic metadata varied by source and participant and was provided uncurated.

V is cut by 6 bases and J by 7 bases, and the space between the germline ends is 16 bases. CDR1 and CDR2 (SNHLY, FYNNEI) derive from the germline V gene. The CDR3 spans 15 residues, from the cysteine through the phenylalanine. Only the CDR3 DNA stays, 45 bases, in frame from base 1. Points on this clone: The antigen it recognizes is unknown. Base-call qualities are not available, and no considerably larger clone is one nucleotide away.

At one collaborating source in Seattle, patients were enrolled during active infection and were followed longitudinally through the course of disease. Collaborating institutions collected whole blood in K2EDTA tubes following their own protocols. For TCRbeta analysis, collaborators shipped samples in one of three forms: frozen whole blood, isolated PBMCs, or DNA extracted from either of those sample types. The immunoSEQ Assay, a bias-controlled multiplex PCR, was used to amplify TCRbeta CDR3 regions from genomic DNA. As for the authors' bioinformatics: The number of nucleated cells in each sample was estimated by amplification of reference gene primers within the assay. To quantify the absolute abundance of each unique TCRbeta CDR3 rearrangement, sequence reads were collapsed and filtered. For each sample, productive Simpson clonality was calculated as the square root of Simpson's diversity index across productive rearrangements. The immuneACCESS repertoire file appears here via TCRdb, limited to in-frame rearrangements. These files lack a portion of the clones; in checked studies, under half of the deficit traces to unresolved V genes, and the cause of the others is not known. V and J calls and clone size come straight from that table; D and trimming were deduced from the DNA. For this sample there are approximately 230,000 clones; approximately 88% appear just once. The ten largest account for just under 6.5% of the sample.

The chain links TRBV2 with TRBJ1-6; the D gene is perhaps TRBD1, from 5 matching bases. The sequenced sample consisted of peripheral blood. This receptor was obtained from a woman in her twenties or thirties with COVID-19, enrolled during active disease. The nucleotides are TGTGCCAGCAGCGACCCGACAGTGATGAATTCACCCCTCCACTTT. The resulting protein is CASSDPTVMNSPLHF.